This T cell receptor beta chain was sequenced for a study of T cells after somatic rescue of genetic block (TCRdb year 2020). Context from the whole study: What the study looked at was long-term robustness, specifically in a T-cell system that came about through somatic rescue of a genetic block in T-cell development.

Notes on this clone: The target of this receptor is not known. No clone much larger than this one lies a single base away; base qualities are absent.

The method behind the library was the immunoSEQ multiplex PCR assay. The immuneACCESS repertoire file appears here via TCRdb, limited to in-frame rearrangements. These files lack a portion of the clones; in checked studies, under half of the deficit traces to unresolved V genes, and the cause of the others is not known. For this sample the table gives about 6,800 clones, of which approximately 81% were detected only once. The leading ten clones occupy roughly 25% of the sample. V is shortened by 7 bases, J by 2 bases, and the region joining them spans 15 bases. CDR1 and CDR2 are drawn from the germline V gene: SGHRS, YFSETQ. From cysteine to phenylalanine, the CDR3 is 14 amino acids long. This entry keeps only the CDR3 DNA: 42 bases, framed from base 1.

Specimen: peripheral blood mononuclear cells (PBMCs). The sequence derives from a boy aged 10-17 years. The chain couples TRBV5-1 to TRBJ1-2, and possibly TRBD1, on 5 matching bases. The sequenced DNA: TGCGCCAGCGGAAACTGGGGGTCCAACTATGGCTACACCTTC. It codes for CASGNWGSNYGYTF.